The 20 T cell receptor beta chains presented below share a single source sample, sequenced in a study of cytomegalovirus exposure and HLA in healthy donors. Primers: 60 Vbeta forward and 13 Jbeta reverse. Clones were sequenced by immunoSEQ multiplex PCR, and TCRdb holds only the in-frame ones, with some missing. In the table there are 70,000 to 80,000 clones, roughly 78% of which are singletons. Material: PBMCs. The receptors stem from a man aged 18 to 29 in good health and CMV-seronegative.

The rearrangement uses TRBV2 and TRBJ1-4; 9 nucleotides line up with TRBD1. This CDR3 contains 18 residues. Germline CDR1 is SNHLY and CDR2 is FYNNEI. V trimming: 6 bases; J trimming: 0 bases; junction bases outside the gene matches: 11. The CDR3 loop reads CASRKGTGGLSTNEKLFF. CDR3 nucleotides: TGTGCCAGCAGAAAAGGAACAGGGGGCCTTTCAACTAATGAAAAACTGTTTTTT.

This clone came up once. At one end, the junction sequence differs from germline, possibly due to a read error. The chain joins TRBV11-3 to TRBJ1-4; D is ambiguous. The CDR3 totals 8 residues. Germline V CDR1 and CDR2: SGHNT, YENEEA. CDR3 bases: TGTGCCGCCCAGAATACGATTTTT. Its translation: CAAQNTIF.

V gene TRBV19 combines with J gene TRBJ2-2; tentative D call: TRBD2 (5 bases). V was trimmed by 3 bases and J by 4 bases, leaving 6 bases between them. Germline-derived CDR1 and CDR2 are LNHDA and SQIVND (reference sequence). CDR3 length: 13 residues. CDR3 sequence: CASSIGVTGELFF. CDR3 sequence (DNA): TGTGCCAGTAGTATCGGGGTCACCGGGGAGCTGTTTTTT.

This chain joins TRBV15 and TRBJ2-3; 12 bases agree with TRBD2. The trim removed 2 bases at V and 0 bases at J, leaving 3 bases unmatched. The germline V gene encodes CDR1 LNHNV and CDR2 YYDKDF (reference sequence). This CDR3 comprises 17 residues. CDR3 nucleotides: TGTGCCACCAGCAGACGCGGACTAGCGGGGAGCACAGATACGCAGTATTTT. As protein: CATSRRGLAGSTDTQYF.

The V gene is TRBV6-5, the J gene TRBJ1-5, with D uncertain. Germline V gives CDR1 MNHEY, CDR2 SVGAGI. CDR3 length equals 15 residues. The ends were cut back, 5 bases at V and 2 bases at J, with 13 bases in the middle. The CDR3 loop is CASSVRPRGNQPQHF. CDR3 sequence (DNA): TGTGCCAGCAGTGTGCGACCACGGGGCAATCAGCCCCAGCATTTT.

This clone appeared a few times. The chain employs TRBV5-6 and TRBJ2-7; D unresolved. The CDR3 runs to 14 residues. The germline V and J ends were trimmed by 1 base and 5 bases, with 13 bases remaining between them. Germline assignment: CDR1 SGHDT and CDR2 YYEEEE. CDR3 in amino acids: CASSLSLGTDEQYF. In DNA, the CDR3 is TGTGCCAGCAGCTTGTCTCTCGGTACCGACGAGCAGTACTTC. The entire variable domain, with the rest obtained from reference TRBV5-6 and TRBJ2-7, is as follows: DAGVTQSPTHLIKTRGQQVTLRCSPKSGHDTVSWYQQALGQGPQFIFQYYEEEERQRGNFPDRFSGHQFPNYSSELNVNALLLGDSALYLCASSLSLGTDEQYFGPGTRLTVT.

The gene calls are TRBV4-2 and TRBJ1-2; D is unresolved. The CDR3 sequence is 16 residues long. Trimming took off 0 bases at V and 3 bases at J, with 14 bases between the two ends. In germline, CDR1 is LGHNA, CDR2 YNFKEQ. CDR3 sequence (DNA): TGTGCCAGCAGCCAAGATATTACATCACGGGACTATGGCTACACCTTC. Amino acid sequence: CASSQDITSRDYGYTF.

The chain uses TRBV6-1 and TRBJ2-2, with a tentative D call TRBD1 (5 bases). The V gene lost 1 base and the J gene lost 0 bases, with 15 bases spanning the gap. The CDR3 consists of 18 residues. Germline CDR1 reads MNHNS; CDR2 reads SASEGT. The CDR3 DNA sequence: TGTGCCAGCAGTGAAGTACGGGCAGGGTTTGCGAACACCGGGGAGCTGTTTTTT. The encoded protein is CASSEVRAGFANTGELFF.

The genes are TRBV7-3 and TRBJ2-1; D is perhaps TRBD1 (6 bases). Trimming cost V 2 bases and J 9 bases, with 14 bases left between them. The CDR3 sequence is 14 residues long. Germline V gives CDR1 SGHTA, CDR2 FQGTGA. The CDR3 sequence is CASSLPSGEGEQFF. The CDR3 DNA is TGTGCCAGCAGCTTACCCTCAGGGGAAGGTGAGCAGTTCTTC.

The chain couples TRBV6-1 to TRBJ1-5; D may be TRBD1 (5 bases). Germline CDR1 reads MNHNS; CDR2 reads SASEGT. Between the trimmed V and J ends, which lost 7 bases and 0 bases, there was a span of 13 bases. The length of the CDR3 is 15 residues. In DNA, the CDR3 is TGTGCCAGCATATCATCAGGGAATAGCAATCAGCCCCAGCATTTT. Amino acid sequence: CASISSGNSNQPQHF.

The chain couples TRBV10-3 to TRBJ2-3; the D gene is possibly TRBD2 (6 bases). This CDR3 is built from 17 residues. CDR1 and CDR2 from the germline V gene are ENHRY and SYGVKD. V lost 3 bases, J lost 4 bases, and 20 bases lay in between. The CDR3 protein is CAISDISWEADADTQYF. For the CDR3, the DNA is TGTGCCATCAGTGACATTTCCTGGGAGGCAGACGCAGATACGCAGTATTTT.

A remark on this clone: Sequence at one end of the junction differs from germline and may be a read error. V gene TRBV18 combines with J gene TRBJ2-7; 9 bases map to TRBD2. The CDR3 has 17 amino acids. In germline, CDR1 is KGHSH, CDR2 LQKENI. The DNA for the CDR3 is TGTGGCAGCTCACCACCGTTTTTTTTAGCGGGAGCCGACGAGCAGTACTTC. Translated, it gives CGSSPPFFLAGADEQYF.

This chain uses TRBV6-5 with TRBJ1-5; D remains ambiguous. Germline V lookup: CDR1 MNHEY, CDR2 SVGAGI. The germline V and J ends were trimmed by 6 bases and 3 bases, with 9 bases remaining between them. The CDR3 contains 13 residues. The CDR3 nucleotides read TGTGCCAGCAGGGCAGGATACAATCAGCCCCAGCATTTT. Protein sequence: CASRAGYNQPQHF.

The rearrangement links TRBV6-1 to TRBJ2-3; no firm D call. Germline loops: CDR1 MNHNS, CDR2 SASEGT. The CDR3 covers 13 residues. V was pared by 2 bases and J by 2 bases, with 5 bases between. For the CDR3, the DNA is TGTGCCAGCAGTGAAACACACACAGATACGCAGTATTTT. Translated: CASSETHTDTQYF.

This clone has a single count. The chain is built from TRBV6-5 and TRBJ1-4; D gene uncertain. Per germline, CDR1 MNHEY and CDR2 SVGAGI. Trimming pared 2 bases from V and 8 bases from J, leaving 12 bases between. The CDR3 contains 14 residues. The CDR3 reads CASSYSPAGEKLFF. The CDR3 region has the DNA TGTGCCAGCAGTTACAGTCCTGCTGGCGAAAAACTGTTTTTT.

This clone was picked up one time. V gene TRBV5-1 combines with J gene TRBJ1-4, with 7 bases that match TRBD1. The length of the CDR3 is 16 residues. V shed 5 bases and J 5 bases; nucleotides not matched to a gene: 12. Germline assignment: CDR1 SGHRS and CDR2 YFSETQ. The CDR3 DNA reads as TGCGCCAGCAGAGTAACAGGAGGGGGCCTAAATGAAAAACTGTTTTTT. Translation: CASRVTGGGLNEKLFF.

This clone was seen only a few times. V is TRBV5-1 and J is TRBJ2-1, with unresolved D. The ends were cut back, 5 bases at V and 0 bases at J, with 6 bases in the middle. In germline, CDR1 is SGHRS, CDR2 YFSETQ. This CDR3 contains 13 residues. The CDR3, as DNA: TGCGCCAGCAGTCTTTTCTCCTACAATGAGCAGTTCTTC. This codes for CASSLFSYNEQFF.

The J gene is TRBJ1-6, the V gene TRBV2; 12 bases are shared with TRBD1. The CDR3 contains 15 residues. Germline V gene sequence: CDR1 SNHLY, CDR2 FYNNEI. V shed 5 bases and J 8 bases; nucleotides not matched to a gene: 4. CDR3 nucleotides: TGTGCCAGCAGTAGGGACAGGGGGCAATATTCACCCCTCCACTTT. Translating gives CASSRDRGQYSPLHF.

The V call is TRBV27, the J call TRBJ2-5; 8 bases map to TRBD2. The CDR3 covers 14 residues. Germline CDR1 MNHEY, CDR2 SMNVEV (reference sequence). Trimming cost V 10 bases and J 10 bases; bases outside gene matches: 17. This chain's CDR3 is CAKETGTRTGDQYF. DNA for the CDR3: TGTGCCAAGGAAACCGGGACTAGAACGGGGGACCAGTACTTC.

V gene TRBV4-1 combines with J gene TRBJ1-5; 10 nucleotides match TRBD1. V shed 4 bases and J 4 bases; nucleotides not matched to a gene: 10. Germline loops: CDR1 MGHRA, CDR2 YSYEKL. The CDR3 is 17 amino acids. The CDR3 DNA sequence: TGCGCCAGCAGCCCAGTCCCGGGACAGGGGCTTAATCAGCCCCAGCATTTT. Its protein product is CASSPVPGQGLNQPQHF.